The TCR beta chain described here comes from a study of STAT5B mutations in CD4+ large granular lymphocyte leukemia. Study-level results: TRBV06-family usage was enriched in top patient clones (8/27) versus controls (2/35).

Profiled with immunoSEQ multiplex PCR; TCRdb holds only in-frame clones, not every one. The table has 30,000 to 35,000 clones, around 67% seen once. Points on this clone: Its antigen is not known.

The CDR3 spans 17 residues. Germline values: CDR1 SGHNT, CDR2 YENEEA. V lost 5 bases, J lost 0 bases, and 16 bases lay in between. The rearrangement links TRBV11-3 to TRBJ1-4; possibly TRBD1 for D (5 bases). The source material was CD4+ T cells from blood buffy coats. The TCR comes from a human donor in good health. For the CDR3, the DNA is TGTGCCAGCAGCATCAGGGCCCACGCTGCAACTAATGAAAAACTGTTTTTT. This translates into CASSIRAHAATNEKLFF.